The 7 T cell receptor beta chains below come from one sample, sequenced in a study of cytomegalovirus exposure and HLA in healthy donors. Researchers ran the PCR with 60 Vbeta and 13 Jbeta primers. Clones were sequenced by immunoSEQ multiplex PCR, and TCRdb holds only the in-frame ones, with some missing. In all, the sample yields 130,000 or so clones. The source material was PBMCs. The receptors were gathered from a woman aged 18 to 35 in good health and CMV-seronegative.

This rearrangement joins TRBV7-3 to TRBJ2-7, with 11 positions matching TRBD1. The junction had 3 bases not matched to a gene; V was cut back by 0 bases and J by 5 bases. Germline assignment: CDR1 SGHTA and CDR2 FQGTGA. The CDR3 is 15 residues long. The CDR3 loop reads CASSLTGQGVDEQYF. The CDR3 region has the DNA TGTGCCAGCAGCTTAACGGGACAGGGGGTAGACGAGCAGTACTTC.

The rearrangement links TRBV6-1 to TRBJ2-1, with 7 nucleotides matching TRBD1. The trim removed 4 bases at V and 0 bases at J, leaving 3 bases unmatched. CDR3 length equals 15 residues. The germline V gene has CDR1 MNHNS and CDR2 SASEGT. CDR3: CASSVGQLSYNEQFF. In DNA form, the CDR3 reads TGTGCCAGCAGTGTGGGACAGCTCTCCTACAATGAGCAGTTCTTC.

The chain is built from TRBV11-1 and TRBJ2-3; D is possibly TRBD2 (6 bases). Looked up from germline, CDR1 is SGHAT and CDR2 is FQDESV (reference sequence). V was cut by 1 base and J by 0 bases, with 8 bases left in between. The CDR3 covers 15 residues. The CDR3 protein is CASSLELASTDTQYF. The CDR3 DNA sequence: TGTGCCAGCAGCTTAGAACTAGCAAGCACAGATACGCAGTATTTT.

The V and J genes are TRBV7-8 and TRBJ2-2; TRBD2 matches at 10 bases. V dropped 1 base and J dropped 7; count of bases not matched to a gene: 15. In germline, CDR1 is SGHVS, CDR2 FQNEAQ. This CDR3 has 19 residues. This chain's CDR3 is CASSLDRIRASGRSGELFF. The CDR3 coding sequence is TGTGCCAGCAGCTTAGATCGTATTCGGGCTAGCGGGAGAAGCGGGGAGCTGTTTTTT. Full variable domain (outside the CDR3, taken from reference TRBV7-8 and TRBJ2-2): GAGVSQSPRYKVAKRGQDVALRCDPISGHVSLFWYQQALGQGPEFLTYFQNEAQLDKSGLPSDRFFAERPEGSVSTLKIQRTQQEDSAVYLCASSLDRIRASGRSGELFFGEGSRLTVL.

This chain joins TRBV27 and TRBJ2-2; D not certain. Trimming took 1 base from V and 0 from J, leaving 3 bases between them. This CDR3 has 14 residues. CDR1 MNHEY and CDR2 SMNVEV come from the germline V gene (reference sequence). CDR3 sequence (DNA): TGTGCCAGCAGTTTATACACGAACACCGGGGAGCTGTTTTTT. Protein product: CASSLYTNTGELFF.

The chain links TRBV5-4 to TRBJ1-3; TRBD1 might be the D (5 bases). The CDR3 spans 15 residues. Per germline, CDR1 SGHNT and CDR2 YYREEE (reference sequence). Trimming stripped 4 bases from V and 0 bases from J, with 11 bases between. The CDR3 here is CASSIPTGSGNTIYF. CDR3 sequence (DNA): TGTGCCAGCAGCATCCCCACAGGCTCTGGAAACACCATATATTTT.

The V call is TRBV18, the J call TRBJ2-1; possible D gene TRBD1, 7 bases. CDR1 is KGHSH and CDR2 is LQKENI in the germline V gene. This CDR3 comprises 20 residues. The germline V and J ends were trimmed by 3 bases and 2 bases, with 26 bases remaining between them. The CDR3 reads CASSPRDGQETGTPYNEQFF. The DNA for the CDR3 is TGTGCCAGCTCACCGAGGGACGGACAGGAGACCGGGACTCCCTACAATGAGCAGTTCTTC.